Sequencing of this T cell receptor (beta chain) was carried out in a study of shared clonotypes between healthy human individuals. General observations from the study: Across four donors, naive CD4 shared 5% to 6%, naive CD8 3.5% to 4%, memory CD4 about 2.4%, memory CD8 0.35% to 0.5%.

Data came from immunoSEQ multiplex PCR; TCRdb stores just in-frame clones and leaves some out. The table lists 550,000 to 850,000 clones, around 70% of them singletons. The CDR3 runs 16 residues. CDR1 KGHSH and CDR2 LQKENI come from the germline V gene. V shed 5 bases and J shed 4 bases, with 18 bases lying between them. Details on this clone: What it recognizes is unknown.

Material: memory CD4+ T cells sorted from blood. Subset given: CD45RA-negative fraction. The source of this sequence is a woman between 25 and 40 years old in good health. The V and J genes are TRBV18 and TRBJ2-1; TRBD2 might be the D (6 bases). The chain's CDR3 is CASSASTSSGYNEQFF. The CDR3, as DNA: TGTGCCAGCTCAGCCTCCACTAGCAGTGGATACAATGAGCAGTTCTTC.